This T cell receptor (beta chain) is from a study of blood T cell repertoires in COVID-19. Study details: From the United States, Italy and Spain came samples of acute and convalescent COVID-19. The cDNA or gDNA used as material had been derived from T cells, B-cell-depleted T cells, or PBMCs.

Here immunoSEQ multiplex PCR was the method, and the copy in TCRdb shows in-frame clones only, minus some. The repertoire has about 66,000 clones, under 90% of them found once; the top ten carry 1.4% to 1.5%. The TCR comes from a man in his sixties with acute or convalescent COVID-19. The sample taken for sequencing was peripheral blood.

CDR3 sequence (DNA): TGTGCCAGCCTACGGTCGGGACAGTACACGACTGAAGCTTTCTTT. It yields the protein CASLRSGQYTTEAFF. This chain links TRBV6-6 with TRBJ1-1, with 7 bases identical to TRBD1. CDR1 MNHNY and CDR2 SVGAGI come from the germline V gene (reference sequence). The junction had 14 bases not matched to a gene; V was cut back by 8 bases and J by 5 bases. This CDR3 is 15 amino acids long.